This T cell receptor (beta chain) was profiled in a study of type 1 and type 2 diabetes patients. Findings and limits, study-wide: Some HECs seen only in T1D might also appear in more T2D or control samples.

Trimming shortened V by 10 bases and J by 6 bases, and 18 bases separated the two germline ends. The CDR3 totals 13 residues. Amplification started from genomic DNA. Amplification of the beta chain CDR3 used 30 forward and 13 reverse multiplex primers. From the multiplex PCR reads, TCRdb called clonotypes with MiXCR, one entry per CDR3 protein. The sample contains 270,000 or so distinct CDR3 sequences, roughly 50% of which appear only once. Standard classification criteria confirmed type 1 or type 2 diabetes in all patients. This clonotype has only a few counts. No antigen is known for it. This chain links TRBV12-3 or TRBV12-4 with TRBJ1-1; D unclear. Sequencing was done on a sample of peripheral blood mononuclear cells (PBMCs). This sequence was found in a man younger than 35 with type 2 diabetes. The CDR3 DNA reads as TGTGCCACCGGCCTGGTGGTATCCCCTGAAGCTTTCTTT. Translating gives CATGLVVSPEAFF.